This T cell receptor beta chain was recorded in a study of blood T cell repertoires in COVID-19. The CDR3 is 13 amino acids. With 5 bases removed from V and 5 bases from J, the gap between germline ends came to 12 bases. Per the germline V gene, CDR1 is LNHDA and CDR2 is SQIVND (reference sequence). Sequencing was performed with immunoSEQ multiplex PCR; in TCRdb, only in-frame clones are kept and a portion is missing. The sample has approximately 210,000 clones; roughly four fifths are singletons. The TCR sequence derives from a woman in her 70s with active or convalescent COVID-19. Sequenced: peripheral blood. The chain combines TRBV19 with TRBJ1-1, with D hard to call. In DNA form, the CDR3 reads TGTGCCAGTAGTCCCTCGAGAGTGACTGAAGCTTTCTTT. It encodes CASSPSRVTEAFF.